One sample yielded the 26 T cell receptor beta chains listed below, sequenced in a study of T cells in Graves' hyperthyroidism and ophthalmopathy. TCR beta CDR3 regions were amplified from RNA transcripts. Primed by the HTBI set, a first-round RT-PCR was run on the TCR CDR3. A single record per CDR3 protein comes from TCRdb applying MiXCR to the multiplex PCR reads. The sample gives some 370,000 distinct CDR3 sequences, about a sixth of which show up once; almost 35% is in the top ten. The material sequenced was blood. All receptors derive from a woman aged 25 to 45 with Graves' hyperthyroidism that later progressed to Graves' ophthalmopathy.

This clonotype has ten or more counts. The chain uses TRBV10-2 and TRBJ2-2; D gene unclear. Germline V gene sequence: CDR1 WSHSY, CDR2 SAAADI. CDR3 size: 12 residues. Trimming took 7 bases from V and 1 from J, leaving 4 bases between them. The CDR3 here is CASMRNTGELFF. The CDR3 DNA is TGCGCCAGCATGAGGAACACCGGGGAGCTGTTTTTT.

This clonotype appeared many times. The rearrangement links TRBV9 to TRBJ2-3, with 9 bases fitting TRBD2. CDR3 length: 14 amino acids. Germline V CDR1 and CDR2: SGDLS, YYNGEE. Trimming cost V 6 bases and J 5 bases; bases outside gene matches: 7. CDR3 region: CASTIAGEGDTQYF. CDR3 coding DNA: TGTGCCAGCACCATAGCGGGAGAGGGAGATACGCAGTATTTT.

This clonotype has at least ten counts. V and J are TRBV19 and TRBJ2-7, with 7 bases lining up with TRBD1. This CDR3 contains 15 residues. CDR1 is LNHDA, CDR2 SQIVND, per germline (reference sequence). With 5 bases clipped from V and 3 bases from J, the junction kept 10 bases outside the gene matches. The CDR3, as DNA: TGTGCCAGTAGTGCTCAGAGACAGGGATACTACGAGCAGTACTTC. Its protein product is CASSAQRQGYYEQYF. Filled out from reference TRBV19 and TRBJ2-7, the complete variable domain reads DGGITQSPKYLFRKEGQNVTLSCEQNLNHDAMYWYRQDPGQGLRLIYYSQIVNDFQKGDIAEGYSVSREKKESFPLTVTSAQKNPTAFYLCASSAQRQGYYEQYFGPGTRLTVT.

This clonotype was seen at least ten times. The V gene is TRBV3-1, the J gene TRBJ1-1; D is uncertain. With 0 bases removed from V and 1 base from J, the gap between germline ends came to 9 bases. Germline-derived CDR1 and CDR2 are LGHDT and YNNKEL (reference sequence). The CDR3 is 15 amino acids. The CDR3 DNA is TGTGCCAGCAGCCAAGATGGAAGAGAGAACACTGAAGCTTTCTTT. Translated, it gives CASSQDGRENTEAFF.

The gene calls are TRBV19 and TRBJ2-7, with TRBD1 as a possible D gene (5 bases). Deletions cut 5 bases from V and 2 bases from J, with 13 bases between. This CDR3 has 14 residues. CDR1 and CDR2 (germline): LNHDA, SQIVND (reference sequence). CDR3 amino acids: CASSSSDTAYEQYF. The CDR3 DNA sequence: TGTGCCAGTAGTTCCTCGGACACAGCCTACGAGCAGTACTTC.

This clonotype was recorded at least ten times. The chain links TRBV3-1 to TRBJ1-3; no clear D gene. CDR1 is LGHDT and CDR2 is YNNKEL in the germline V gene (reference sequence). Trimming took off 2 bases at V and 1 base at J, with 6 bases between the two ends. This CDR3 spans 14 amino acids. The CDR3 sequence is CASSQWGSGNTIYF. DNA of the CDR3: TGTGCCAGCAGCCAATGGGGATCTGGAAACACCATATATTTT.

This clonotype has only a few counts. The CDR3 region is CASSLGRVSGANVLTF. CDR3 nucleotide sequence: TGTGCCAGCAGCCTCGGTAGGGTCTCTGGGGCCAACGTCCTGACTTTC. This rearrangement joins TRBV14 to TRBJ2-6; D call uncertain. V was pared by 4 bases and J by 0 bases, with 10 bases between. Germline values: CDR1 SGHDN, CDR2 FVKESK. This CDR3 has 16 amino acids. Variable domain in full (rest from reference TRBV14 and TRBJ2-6): EAGVTQFPSHSVIEKGQTVTLRCDPISGHDNLYWYRRVMGKEIKFLLHFVKESKQDESGMPNNRFLAERTGGTYSTLKVQPAELEDSGVYFCASSLGRVSGANVLTFGAGSRLTVL.

This clonotype was detected ten times or more. The chain joins TRBV27 to TRBJ1-2, with TRBD1 matching 9 bases. The CDR3 runs to 14 residues. J gave up 5 bases and V 5 bases, and 6 bases lay outside the gene matches. Germline V CDR1 and CDR2: MNHEY, SMNVEV (reference sequence). Here the CDR3 DNA reads TGTGCCAGCAGTACCACCGGGACAGGGTATGGCTACACCTTC. It specifies CASSTTGTGYGYTF.

This clonotype was picked up a small number of times. The chain joins TRBV9 to TRBJ1-3; 10 positions match TRBD1. Losses at the gene ends were 3 bases for V and 2 bases for J; bases not matched to a gene: 5. CDR3 size: 16 residues. Looked up from germline, CDR1 is SGDLS and CDR2 is YYNGEE. As DNA, the CDR3 is TGTGCCAGCAGCGACTCCGGACAGGGGGCTGGAAACACCATATATTTT. It yields the protein CASSDSGQGAGNTIYF.

This clonotype was seen ten or more times. V usage is TRBV24-1 and J usage is TRBJ1-3, with D unclear. There are 13 residues in the CDR3. Germline values: CDR1 KGHDR, CDR2 SFDVKD. Trimming took off 2 bases at V and 3 bases at J, with 4 bases between the two ends. The CDR3 DNA sequence: TGTGCCACCAGTGATTCGAGTGGAAACACCATATATTTT. It codes for CATSDSSGNTIYF.

This clonotype was picked up a small number of times. It may be a read error: a sequence one base away is much more abundant. The chain links TRBV5-1 to TRBJ2-7; either TRBD1 or TRBD2 may fit D (5 bases each). This CDR3 comprises 15 residues. Germline CDR1 SGHRS, CDR2 YFSETQ. The CDR3: CVSSFRGAGSYEQYF. CDR3 nucleotide sequence: TGCGTCAGCAGCTTTAGGGGAGCTGGATCCTACGAGCAGTACTTC.

In its sample, this clonotype was seen many times. This CDR3 is CASSHDRGSYNEQFF. In nucleotides, the CDR3 is TGTGCCAGCAGCCATGACAGGGGGTCCTACAATGAGCAGTTCTTC. The J gene is TRBJ2-1, the V gene TRBV12-3 or TRBV12-4; TRBD1 matches 9 bases. After removal of 6 bases from V and 1 base from J, the junction contained 4 bases not matched to a gene. This CDR3 has 15 residues.

This clonotype was observed at least ten times. The chain combines TRBV12-3 or TRBV12-4 with TRBJ1-5, with a possible D match to TRBD1 (5 bases). The CDR3 loop spans 15 amino acids. V lost 2 bases and J 3 bases, leaving 11 bases between the germline ends. The CDR3 is CASSLSAGINQPQHF. The DNA for the CDR3 is TGTGCCAGCAGTTTAAGTGCAGGGATCAATCAGCCCCAGCATTTT.

This clonotype was counted ten times or more. The chain's CDR3 is CASSLGDRVVPDTQYF. Here the CDR3 DNA reads TGCGCCAGCAGCCTTGGCGACAGGGTAGTTCCAGATACGCAGTATTTT. The chain recombines TRBV5-1 with TRBJ2-3, with 7 bases aligning to TRBD1. This CDR3 is 16 amino acids long. The germline CDR1 and CDR2 sequences are SGHRS and YFSETQ. Trimming took 4 bases from V and 4 from J; bases not matched to a gene: 12.

This sequence joins TRBV28 and TRBJ2-5; D uncertain. Germline V gene data show CDR1 as MDHEN and CDR2 as SYDVKM. The CDR3 has 13 amino acids. Trimming took off 6 bases at V and 5 bases at J, with 13 bases between the two ends. The CDR3 spells CASSPPSTETQYF. In DNA, the CDR3 is TGTGCCAGCAGCCCCCCGTCGACTGAGACCCAGTACTTC. The whole variable domain, filled in from reference TRBV28 and TRBJ2-5, reads DVKVTQSSRYLVKRTGEKVFLECVQDMDHENMFWYRQDPGLGLRLIYFSYDVKMKEKGDIPEGYSVSREKKERFSLILESASTNQTSMYLCASSPPSTETQYFGPGTRLLVL.

By share, this clonotype ranks as medium-sized. The J gene is TRBJ2-5, the V gene TRBV18, with a tentative D call TRBD2 (5 bases). V lost 2 bases to trimming and J lost 4 bases, with 5 bases between them. CDR1 and CDR2 from the germline V gene are KGHSH and LQKENI. This CDR3 spans 12 amino acids. The chain's CDR3 is CASSPAGETQYF. The CDR3 region has the DNA TGTGCCAGCTCACCAGCGGGAGAGACCCAGTACTTC.

V gene TRBV29-1 combines with J gene TRBJ2-3; TRBD2 agrees at 14 bases. Trimming cost V 6 bases and J 2 bases; bases outside gene matches: 13. Germline CDR1 is SQVTM and CDR2 is ANQGSEA. CDR3 length equals 18 residues. CDR3 amino acids: CSVAGLAGAVVPTDTQYF. The CDR3 DNA follows: TGCAGCGTCGCGGGACTAGCGGGGGCCGTTGTCCCCACAGATACGCAGTATTTT.

This rearrangement joins TRBV24-1 to TRBJ2-1, with D maybe TRBD1 (5 bases). V lost 5 bases and J 6 bases, leaving 13 bases between the germline ends. The CDR3 spans 14 residues. Germline V lookup: CDR1 KGHDR, CDR2 SFDVKD. The CDR3 sequence: CATSVQGPLNEQFF. The DNA of the CDR3 is TGTGCCACCAGTGTGCAGGGCCCCCTCAATGAGCAGTTCTTC.

This clonotype was seen many times. The rearrangement links TRBV9 to TRBJ2-1; TRBD2 matches 8 bases. The CDR3 consists of 16 residues. The germline V gene has CDR1 SGDLS and CDR2 YYNGEE. Trimming at V came to 4 bases and at J to 4 bases, leaving 10 bases not matched to a gene. The chain's CDR3 is CASSPISGGDYNEQFF. The CDR3, as DNA: TGTGCCAGCAGCCCCATCAGCGGGGGTGATTACAATGAGCAGTTCTTC.

V and J are TRBV3-1 and TRBJ2-3; D remains unclear. V gave up 0 bases and J gave up 0 bases, with 7 bases separating them. The CDR3 consists of 15 residues. Germline V lookup: CDR1 LGHDT, CDR2 YNNKEL (reference sequence). CDR3 sequence reads: CASSQDLASTDTQYF. CDR3 sequence (DNA): TGTGCCAGCAGCCAAGATTTGGCCAGCACAGATACGCAGTATTTT.

This clonotype was seen many times. This sequence joins TRBV18 and TRBJ1-2; TRBD1 is a possible D gene (6 bases). CDR3 length equals 16 residues. CDR1 is KGHSH and CDR2 is LQKENI in the germline V gene. Trimming removed 1 base at V and 2 bases at J, with 14 bases between. CDR3 amino acids: CASSPRQAIRNYGYTF. The CDR3 nucleotides are TGTGCCAGCTCACCACGACAGGCAATTCGGAACTATGGCTACACCTTC. Full variable domain (rest looked up from reference TRBV18 and TRBJ1-2): NAGVMQNPRHLVRRRGQEARLRCSPMKGHSHVYWYRQLPEEGLKFMVYLQKENIIDESGMPKERFSAEFPKEGPSILRIQQVVRGDSAAYFCASSPRQAIRNYGYTFGSGTRLTVV.

This clonotype was seen ten or more times. The chain has TRBV7-9 and TRBJ1-1, with D unclear. The CDR3 is made up of 16 amino acids. Trimming took 4 bases from V and 1 from J, leaving 16 bases between them. Germline V CDR1 and CDR2: SEHNR, FQNEAQ (reference sequence). CDR3 in DNA: TGTGCCAGCAGCTCCCCTCGGGCCAGCTCGAACACTGAAGCTTTCTTT. This sequence encodes CASSSPRASSNTEAFF.

This chain connects TRBV12-3 or TRBV12-4 to TRBJ1-5; 7 bases map to TRBD1. The CDR3 covers 16 residues. V shed 4 bases, J shed 3 bases, and the junction held 9 bases outside the gene matches. As DNA, the CDR3 is TGTGCCAGCAGTTCCAAGGGGACAGCTCACAATCAGCCCCAGCATTTT. The encoded protein is CASSSKGTAHNQPQHF.

This clonotype has ten or more counts. The chain joins TRBV29-1 to TRBJ1-3; D not certain. Between the trimmed V and J ends, which lost 4 bases and 2 bases, there was a span of 9 bases. Germline loops: CDR1 SQVTM, CDR2 ANQGSEA. This CDR3 has 13 amino acids. Here the CDR3 DNA reads TGCAGCGTTGTTTGGTGGACTGGAAACACCATATATTTT. This translates into CSVVWWTGNTIYF.

This clonotype was seen many times. This sequence joins TRBV2 and TRBJ2-1, with 12 bases identical to TRBD2. CDR3 size: 19 residues. J gave up 4 bases and V 2 bases, and 12 bases lay outside the gene matches. Germline CDR1 is SNHLY and CDR2 is FYNNEI. The CDR3 sequence: CASSELGYLAGGAYNEQFF. CDR3 coding DNA: TGTGCCAGCAGTGAACTGGGCTATCTAGCGGGGGGGGCGTACAATGAGCAGTTCTTC. Together with reference TRBV2 and TRBJ2-1, the CDR3 gives the full variable domain: EPEVTQTPSHQVTQMGQEVILRCVPISNHLYFYWYRQILGQKVEFLVSFYNNEISEKSEIFDDQFSVERPDGSNFTLKIRSTKLEDSAMYFCASSELGYLAGGAYNEQFFGPGTRLTVL.

This clonotype was seen at least ten times. The chain links TRBV3-1 to TRBJ2-7; 8 bases agree with TRBD2. Germline V gene lookup returns CDR1 LGHDT and CDR2 YNNKEL (reference sequence). Unmatched junction bases numbered 4, after V lost 0 bases and J lost 0 bases. The CDR3 has 16 residues. The chain's CDR3 is CASSQEGGLGSYEQYF. CDR3 in DNA: TGTGCCAGCAGCCAAGAAGGGGGACTAGGCTCCTACGAGCAGTACTTC.